The 20 T cell receptor beta chains presented below share a single source sample, sequenced in a study of T-cell memory formation after mild COVID-19. MiXCR, applied by TCRdb to the 5' RACE reads, yields one record per CDR3 protein. The sample holds 300,000 to 400,000 distinct CDR3 sequences; over 10% are singletons and the top ten take 20% to 25%. Sequenced sample: PBMCs or a T cell subset sorted from them (not recorded which). These receptors originate from a young man who had mild COVID-19 (a few samples of this study predate the infection). Cell type and time point are not known.

This clonotype was detected only a few times. The chain recombines TRBV6-1 with TRBJ1-2, with D perhaps matching TRBD1 (6 bases). The V end was cut by 0 bases, the J end by 6 bases, with 11 bases between. CDR1 and CDR2 (germline): MNHNS, SASEGT. This CDR3 comprises 14 residues. The CDR3 coding sequence is TGTGCCAGCAGTGAAGCCGGGACACCGGATGGCTACACCTTC. Translated, it gives CASSEAGTPDGYTF.

In this sample, this clonotype turned up many times. This sequence joins TRBV9 and TRBJ2-3; weak D call: TRBD2 (5 bases). Germline CDR1 is SGDLS and CDR2 is YYNGEE. CDR3 length equals 14 residues. Trimming pared 5 bases from V and 3 bases from J, leaving 13 bases between. The CDR3 region is CASSPTSGTDTQYF. CDR3 DNA: TGTGCCAGCAGTCCTACCTCGGGGACAGATACGCAGTATTTT.

This clonotype showed up just a few times. This may be a read error: a much more frequent sequence differs by one nucleotide. The gene calls are TRBV5-1 and TRBJ2-1, with TRBD2 matching 9 bases. CDR1 is SGHRS and CDR2 is YFSETQ in the germline V gene. The CDR3 totals 15 residues. CDR3 residues: CASSFGGGAHNDQFF. The CDR3 region has the DNA TGCGCCAGCAGCTTCGGCGGGGGGGCCCACAATGACCAGTTCTTC. The complete variable domain, with remaining parts taken from reference TRBV5-1 and TRBJ2-1, reads KAGVTQTPRYLIKTRGQQVTLSCSPISGHRSVSWYQQTPGQGLQFLFEYFSETQRNKGNFPGRFSGRQFSNSRSEMNVSTLELGDSALYLCASSFGGGAHNDQFFGPGTRLTVL.

This clonotype turned up a few times. The rearrangement links TRBV7-9 to TRBJ2-2; D is unresolved. The CDR3 sequence is 13 residues long. The V gene lost 2 bases and the J gene lost 11 bases, with 12 bases spanning the gap. From germline, CDR1 is SEHNR and CDR2 FQNEAQ (reference sequence). The CDR3 here is CASSLIRTTELFF. The CDR3 DNA is TGTGCCAGCAGCTTAATTAGGACCACCGAGCTGTTTTTT.

Only a few counts were recorded for this clonotype. The chain carries TRBV29-1 and TRBJ2-3, with D possibly being TRBD2 (6 bases). The CDR3 runs 14 residues. The ends were cut back, 6 bases at V and 4 bases at J, with 17 bases in the middle. Germline CDR1 is SQVTM and CDR2 is ANQGSEA. The CDR3 loop reads CSVEGRMGSDTQYF. The DNA of the CDR3 is TGCAGCGTGGAGGGACGGATGGGCTCAGATACGCAGTATTTT.

CDR3 in DNA: TGCAGCGTTGAAGAGAATTCGGATGGAGGGGCTGGAAACACCATATATTTT. It codes for CSVEENSDGGAGNTIYF. J is TRBJ1-3 and V is TRBV29-1, with D perhaps TRBD1 (5 bases). CDR3 length: 17 residues. Between the trimmed V and J ends, which lost 0 bases and 2 bases, there was a span of 17 bases. Looked up from germline, CDR1 is SQVTM and CDR2 is ANQGSEA. The full variable domain, with the rest looked up from reference TRBV29-1 and TRBJ1-3, is SAVISQKPSRDICQRGTSLTIQCQVDSQVTMMFWYRQQPGQSLTLIATANQGSEATYESGFVIDKFPISRPNLTFSTLTVSNMSPEDSSIYLCSVEENSDGGAGNTIYFGEGSWLTVV.

V gene TRBV7-9 combines with J gene TRBJ1-2; unclear D gene. Trimming stripped 1 base from V and 8 bases from J, with 11 bases between. In germline, CDR1 is SEHNR, CDR2 FQNEAQ (reference sequence). CDR3 size: 13 residues. The chain's CDR3 is CASSLGPLRGYTF. As DNA, the CDR3 is TGTGCCAGCAGCTTAGGCCCCCTCCGGGGCTACACCTTC.

The chain links TRBV5-1 to TRBJ2-5, with D perhaps matching TRBD1 (5 bases). V was trimmed by 4 bases and J by 1 base, leaving 14 bases between them. The CDR3 spans 15 residues. From germline, CDR1 is SGHRS and CDR2 YFSETQ. The CDR3 sequence is CASSLLGALQETQYF. DNA for the CDR3: TGCGCCAGCAGCCTACTTGGGGCCCTCCAAGAGACCCAGTACTTC.

The rearrangement joins TRBV19 to TRBJ1-1, with a weak D call TRBD1 (6 bases). V lost 5 bases and J lost 0, with 16 bases in between. The CDR3 covers 16 residues. In germline, CDR1 is LNHDA, CDR2 SQIVND (reference sequence). The CDR3 protein is CASSSPGGGLNTEAFF. As DNA, the CDR3 is TGTGCCAGTAGTTCTCCGGGCGGGGGCCTGAACACTGAAGCTTTCTTT. The variable domain in full, with the rest retrieved from reference TRBV19 and TRBJ1-1, is DGGITQSPKYLFRKEGQNVTLSCEQNLNHDAMYWYRQDPGQGLRLIYYSQIVNDFQKGDIAEGYSVSREKKESFPLTVTSAQKNPTAFYLCASSSPGGGLNTEAFFGQGTRLTVV.

The rearrangement joins TRBV5-1 to TRBJ2-2; D ambiguous. Germline V gene data show CDR1 as SGHRS and CDR2 as YFSETQ. Trimming left V 0 bases short and J 4 bases short, with 13 bases between. This CDR3 region has 16 residues. The CDR3 loop reads CASSLGKKHLTGELFF. CDR3 nucleotide sequence: TGCGCCAGCAGCTTGGGAAAGAAGCACCTCACCGGGGAGCTGTTTTTT.

V gene TRBV5-1 combines with J gene TRBJ2-5, with 7 bases lining up with TRBD2. The CDR3 totals 16 residues. Germline values: CDR1 SGHRS, CDR2 YFSETQ. The ends lost 0 bases at V and 4 bases at J; junction bases unmatched: 9. The CDR3 sequence is CASSLVAGLRAETQYF. The CDR3 nucleotides read TGCGCCAGCAGCTTGGTAGCGGGCCTCAGGGCAGAGACCCAGTACTTC.

The V gene is TRBV6-2 or TRBV6-3, the J gene TRBJ1-1; D unclear. Germline V lookup: CDR1 MNHEY, CDR2 SVGEGT. The CDR3 runs 14 residues. Trimming shortened V by 5 bases and J by 0 bases, and 10 bases separated the two germline ends. In DNA, the CDR3 is TGTGCCAGCAGTCGTCGATACTTGAACACTGAAGCTTTCTTT. This translates into CASSRRYLNTEAFF.

This clonotype was observed a few times. The gene calls are TRBV5-1 and TRBJ2-5; 8 positions match TRBD1. There are 14 residues in the CDR3. With V trimmed by 3 bases and J by 5 bases, 6 bases remained unmatched. CDR1 is SGHRS, CDR2 YFSETQ, per germline. The CDR3 DNA follows: TGCGCCAGCAGCTCGACAGGGGCCCCTGAGACCCAGTACTTC. Translation gives CASSSTGAPETQYF.

The chain joins TRBV19 to TRBJ1-2; tentative D call: TRBD1 (6 bases). The germline gives CDR1 LNHDA, CDR2 SQIVND (reference sequence). This CDR3 is 14 amino acids long. V lost 5 bases and J 2 bases, leaving 12 bases between the germline ends. The CDR3 sequence: CASSFGRGNYGYTF. The CDR3 nucleotides read TGTGCCAGTAGTTTCGGCAGGGGAAACTATGGCTACACCTTC.

V gene TRBV18 combines with J gene TRBJ1-5; D gene ambiguous. The V and J ends lost 0 bases and 0 bases respectively, with 9 bases between them. This CDR3 region has 16 residues. Germline CDR1 is KGHSH and CDR2 is LQKENI. The CDR3, as DNA: TGTGCCAGCTCACCACCGGGGTTGGATAGCAATCAGCCCCAGCATTTT. Translation gives CASSPPGLDSNQPQHF.

J is TRBJ2-2 and V is TRBV7-3; maybe TRBD2 (6 bases). The V end was cut by 3 bases, the J end by 2 bases, with 13 bases between. This CDR3 is built from 16 residues. Germline V lookup: CDR1 SGHTA, CDR2 FQGTGA. As DNA, the CDR3 is TGTGCCAGCAGCTTTCTTAGCGGTACAAACACCGGGGAGCTGTTTTTT. Its translation is CASSFLSGTNTGELFF.

This clonotype was recorded many times. The genes are TRBV7-6 and TRBJ2-5, with unresolved D. V shed 5 bases and J shed 6 bases, with 19 bases lying between them. Germline V CDR1 and CDR2: SGHVS, FNYEAQ. CDR3 length: 15 amino acids. CDR3 nucleotides: TGTGCCAGCAGCCCATCCCGGGTGCTCTTGCAGACCCAGTACTTC. Protein sequence: CASSPSRVLLQTQYF.

The V and J genes are TRBV20-1 and TRBJ2-7; D remains unclear. The CDR3 has 13 residues. Trimming took 3 bases from V and 0 from J, leaving 9 bases between them. CDR1 is DFQATT and CDR2 is SNEGSKA in the germline V gene (reference sequence). The chain's CDR3 is CSARITRSYEQYV. The CDR3 nucleotides read TGCAGTGCTAGGATCACCCGCTCCTACGAGCAGTACGTC.

This clonotype has just a few counts. This sequence joins TRBV28 and TRBJ2-7; D uncertain. The CDR3 covers 13 residues. Trimming stripped 2 bases from V and 3 bases from J, with 8 bases between. Germline V CDR1 and CDR2: MDHEN, SYDVKM. CDR3 sequence (DNA): TGTGCCAGCAGTTTACAAGGAGTCTACGAGCAGTACGTC. This codes for CASSLQGVYEQYV.

This clonotype was counted between two and nine times. The rearrangement uses TRBV12-3 or TRBV12-4 and TRBJ1-1; 9 bases match TRBD1. The CDR3 totals 17 residues. Trimming removed 8 bases from V and 1 base from J; junction bases left unmatched: 14. In DNA, the CDR3 is TGTGCCAGCCAAACCCTCACAGGGGGCACACGGAACACTGAAGCTTTCTTT. Translation gives CASQTLTGGTRNTEAFF.